This T cell receptor (beta chain) emerged from a study of beta chain features in type 1 diabetes. Study-wide background: In all, more than 90,000,000 sorted cells from all samples were analyzed.

TCRB transcripts that were expressed got sequenced, as all of the isolated RNA had been reverse transcribed. TCRdb's copy holds only in-frame clones and misses some; the assay was immunoSEQ multiplex PCR. This table holds 350,000 to 450,000 clones, approximately 13% found once. Without exception, sorted populations had purity beyond 95%. On this clone: What it recognizes is unknown.

General study findings and limits: Any HLA-type effect on TCRB rearrangement remained unresolved here.

Source material: naive CD4+ T cells from blood. This TCR came from a man aged 30-40 years in good health.

The CDR3 DNA reads as TGTGCCATCAGTGAGTCCCCTCGAAATAGCGAGACCCAGTACTTC. It encodes CAISESPRNSETQYF. The chain couples TRBV10-3 to TRBJ2-5; D unresolved. V lost 0 bases, J lost 5 bases, and 13 bases lay in between. The CDR3 contains 15 residues. CDR1 and CDR2 from the germline V gene are ENHRY and SYGVKD.